These 2 T cell receptor beta chains share one sample of origin, sequenced in a study of T cell responses to AZD1222 COVID-19 vaccine. The repertoire was sequenced with immunoSEQ multiplex PCR; TCRdb's copy has only in-frame clones and lacks some. The top ten clones hold over 9.5% of a sample with 150,000 to 200,000 clones, 92% of them seen once. The specimen comprised peripheral blood, sampled on day 0 of AZD1222 vaccination. Receptor source: an adult in good health.

V usage is TRBV29-1 and J usage is TRBJ1-2; D gene ambiguous. The V and J ends lost 3 bases and 8 bases respectively, with 19 bases between them. Germline V lookup: CDR1 SQVTM, CDR2 ANQGSEA. CDR3 length equals 14 residues. The CDR3 DNA follows: TGCAGCGTTGAGTCGGGGATTGGGTTCTTCGGCTACACCTTC. It specifies CSVESGIGFFGYTF.

The chain couples TRBV19 to TRBJ1-1, with D maybe TRBD1 (5 bases). Per the germline V gene, CDR1 is LNHDA and CDR2 is SQIVND (reference sequence). V gave up 5 bases and J gave up 1 base, with 5 bases separating them. This CDR3 has 12 amino acids. The CDR3, as DNA: TGTGCCAGTAGTGGACAGAACACTGAAGCTTTCTTT. As protein: CASSGQNTEAFF.